In this sample, the clone carrying this TCR beta chain turned up a few times. The V end was cut by 4 bases, the J end by 7 bases, with 14 bases between. Germline values: CDR1 ENHRY, CDR2 SYGVKD. The CDR3 spans 15 residues. The sample comes from a study of T-cell memory formation after mild COVID-19. A single record per CDR3 protein comes from TCRdb applying MiXCR to the 5' RACE reads. This table holds around 190,000 distinct CDR3 sequences, around 18% found once. This chain uses TRBV10-3 with TRBJ1-6; D ambiguous. The source of this sequence is a man between 18 and 29 years old who had mild COVID-19 (a few samples of this study predate the infection). Cell type and time point are not known. The sample taken for sequencing was PBMCs or a T cell subset sorted from them (not recorded which). CDR3 DNA sequence: TGTGCCATCAGTGGGGGTAACCCGACGAATTCACCCCTCCACTTT. This encodes CAISGGNPTNSPLHF.